The clone carrying this T cell receptor beta chain was picked up a small number of times. As yet, its antigen is unknown. These data are taken from a study of graft-versus-host responses after intestinal transplantation. The wider study: Following induction with anti-thymocyte globulin, all recipients were given tacrolimus and steroids for three to four years. Study observations and caveats: The presence of high graft-versus-host to host-versus-graft clonal ratios in allografts characterized patients with graft-donor T cell macrochimerism. Early after transplant, HvG declines were associated with peak levels of circulating GvH clones. GvH clones occurred in recipient marrow; some first appeared in ileum or blood.

Assay: immunoSEQ multiplex PCR; the TCRdb copy retains only in-frame clones and omits some. Found here are about 85,000 clones, about 91% of them singletons; the top ten hold 6% to 9%. The germline V gene encodes CDR1 MGHRA and CDR2 YSYEKL. V was cut by 1 base and J by 1 base, with 1 base left in between. The CDR3 consists of 12 residues. The rearrangement links TRBV4-1 to TRBJ1-1; D not resolved. This sample comprised unstimulated CD8+ T cells sorted from spleen or lymph node cells, obtained before transplant. The sequence came from a human donor who was the organ donor for an intestinal transplant. The CDR3 is CASSQANTEAFF. The DNA of the CDR3 is TGCGCCAGCAGCCAAGCGAACACTGAAGCTTTCTTT.